Sequencing of this TCR beta chain was carried out in a study of CD8 T cells in ankylosing spondylitis. Overall study results and limits: Disease-linked clones proved CD8+ and comparatively uncommon in peripheral blood. In reactive arthritis synovial fluid and blood, some motif variants had been reported before.

This clonotype was found many times. Its antigen is not known. A quantitative 5'-RACE method, one with molecular barcodes, was used to make TCR beta libraries. TCRdb passed the 5' RACE reads through MiXCR, listing each CDR3 protein once. In the table there are roughly 130,000 distinct CDR3 sequences, roughly an eighth of which are singletons. Sequencing was done on a sample of blood, either unsorted or a sorted T cell fraction (not recorded which). The TCR sequence derives from a female donor with ankylosing spondylitis or in good health (not recorded which).

CDR3 sequence: CASRREETYTEAFF. CDR3 DNA: TGCGCCAGCAGACGAGAGGAAACTTACACTGAAGCTTTCTTT. V is TRBV4-1 and J is TRBJ1-1; D ambiguous. Trimming took off 6 bases at V and 3 bases at J, with 14 bases between the two ends. The length of the CDR3 is 14 residues. Germline CDR1 is MGHRA and CDR2 is YSYEKL.